Shown below are 21 T cell receptor beta chains from a single sample sequenced in a study of T cell responses to AZD1222 COVID-19 vaccine. Here immunoSEQ multiplex PCR was the method, and the copy in TCRdb shows in-frame clones only, minus some. The sample lists 100,000 to 150,000 clones, roughly 88% seen once, with about 8.3% in the top ten. Sequences were derived from peripheral blood, sampled on day 0 of AZD1222 vaccination. These receptors all come from an adult in good health.

This clone was picked up one time. The V and J genes are TRBV29-1 and TRBJ2-2; a weak D match, TRBD1 (6 bases). CDR1 and CDR2 (germline): SQVTM, ANQGSEA. The length of the CDR3 is 16 residues. The V end was cut by 3 bases, the J end by 1 base, with 15 bases between. The CDR3 DNA follows: TGCAGCGTTGAGCAGGGGCCGACTGAGAACACCGGGGAGCTGTTTTTT. Its translation: CSVEQGPTENTGELFF.

This sequence joins TRBV13 and TRBJ2-5; TRBD1 might be the D (6 bases). Germline V gene sequence: CDR1 PRHDT, CDR2 FYEKMQ (reference sequence). V was cut by 3 bases and J by 3 bases, with 14 bases left in between. There are 15 residues in the CDR3. The CDR3 region has the DNA TGTGCCAGCAGCTTCCTGACAGGCGACAAAGAGACCCAGTACTTC. It translates to CASSFLTGDKETQYF.

This chain links TRBV4-1 with TRBJ2-5; 8 bases match TRBD1. CDR1 and CDR2 (germline): MGHRA, YSYEKL. The CDR3 runs to 15 residues. The V segment lost 2 bases and the J segment 0 bases; nucleotides outside the gene matches: 2. CDR3 bases: TGCGCCAGCAGCCAATCGGACAGGGACCAAGAGACCCAGTACTTC. It encodes CASSQSDRDQETQYF.

The chain combines TRBV11-3 with TRBJ2-5; D may be TRBD1 (6 bases). V was pared by 1 base and J by 5 bases, with 8 bases between. The CDR3 is made up of 13 amino acids. Germline V gene sequence: CDR1 SGHNT, CDR2 YENEEA. The CDR3 DNA is TGTGCCAGCAGCTTAGGGACAGTCGAGACCCAGTACTTC. Its protein product is CASSLGTVETQYF.

The V and J genes are TRBV5-6 and TRBJ1-2; 9 positions match TRBD1. The CDR3 runs to 14 residues. V lost 3 bases to trimming and J lost 7 bases; unmatched junction nucleotides: 7. Germline CDR1 SGHDT, CDR2 YYEEEE. CDR3 protein: CASSSPGQGFGYTF. CDR3 in DNA: TGTGCCAGCAGCTCGCCGGGACAGGGCTTTGGCTACACCTTC.

This sequence joins TRBV29-1 and TRBJ1-1, with 7 bases lining up with TRBD1. The V gene's germline CDR1 is SQVTM and CDR2 ANQGSEA. The CDR3 runs to 12 residues. J lost 4 bases, V lost 2 bases, and 1 base had no gene match. The CDR3 region is CSVERGPTEAFF. The CDR3 bases are TGCAGCGTTGAAAGGGGGCCCACTGAAGCTTTCTTT.

V gene TRBV5-1 combines with J gene TRBJ2-1, with D perhaps TRBD2 (6 bases). Germline CDR1 reads SGHRS; CDR2 reads YFSETQ. This CDR3 has 14 amino acids. V was clipped by 3 bases and J by 6 bases, with 13 bases between them. The CDR3 reads CASSYGTGANEQFF. DNA for the CDR3: TGCGCCAGCAGCTATGGGACTGGCGCCAATGAGCAGTTCTTC.

This rearrangement joins TRBV6-1 to TRBJ1-1; weak D call: TRBD1 (6 bases). The CDR3 has 14 residues. V dropped 1 base and J dropped 13 bases, with 19 bases sitting between them. Germline CDR1 reads MNHNS; CDR2 reads SASEGT. CDR3 region: CASSEVAQGLKVFF. CDR3 in DNA: TGTGCCAGCAGTGAAGTAGCACAGGGTCTAAAGGTTTTCTTT.

This clone was picked up a small number of times. The chain carries TRBV20-1 and TRBJ2-1; D is ambiguous. The CDR3 length is 11 residues. V dropped 2 bases and J dropped 4 bases, with 3 bases sitting between them. Germline CDR1 is DFQATT and CDR2 is SNEGSKA (reference sequence). The CDR3 coding sequence is TGCAGTGCTAGACCTTACAATGAGCAGTTCTTC. Amino acid sequence: CSARPYNEQFF.

This chain links TRBV19 with TRBJ2-1; D tentatively reads TRBD1 or TRBD2 (7 bases each). With 7 bases removed from V and 2 bases from J, the gap between germline ends came to 21 bases. The CDR3 sequence is 17 residues long. Germline CDR1 reads LNHDA; CDR2 reads SQIVND (reference sequence). CDR3 sequence (DNA): TGTGCCAGTAAGATCTCAGGGGGAGGGATGCCCTACAATGAGCAGTTCTTC. The encoded protein is CASKISGGGMPYNEQFF.

This clone was counted a single time. The CDR3 DNA follows: TGTGCCAGCAGCCCCTTTCGGTCGACTGAAGCTTTCTTT. Encoded protein: CASSPFRSTEAFF. The chain uses TRBV12-3 or TRBV12-4 and TRBJ1-1; D remains unclear. Deletions cut 6 bases from V and 5 bases from J, with 13 bases between. CDR3 length equals 13 residues.

V usage is TRBV5-1 and J usage is TRBJ1-2, with 7 nucleotides matching TRBD1. The germline CDR1 and CDR2 sequences are SGHRS and YFSETQ. The length of the CDR3 is 15 residues. Unmatched junction bases numbered 8, after V lost 2 bases and J lost 4 bases. The CDR3 protein is CASSLGQATPYGYTF. As DNA, the CDR3 is TGCGCCAGCAGCTTAGGACAGGCAACCCCCTATGGCTACACCTTC.

This clone was recorded once. The chain uses TRBV5-1 and TRBJ2-7; D call uncertain. Germline CDR1 reads SGHRS; CDR2 reads YFSETQ. Trimming pared 2 bases from V and 3 bases from J, leaving 6 bases between. This CDR3 has 12 amino acids. DNA of the CDR3: TGCGCCAGCAGCTTTAATGGCTACGAGCAGTACTTC. Its protein is CASSFNGYEQYF. Variable domain in full (rest from reference TRBV5-1 and TRBJ2-7): KAGVTQTPRYLIKTRGQQVTLSCSPISGHRSVSWYQQTPGQGLQFLFEYFSETQRNKGNFPGRFSGRQFSNSRSEMNVSTLELGDSALYLCASSFNGYEQYFGPGTRLTVT.

The chain links TRBV6-2 or TRBV6-3 to TRBJ2-5; D is ambiguous. Looked up from germline, CDR1 is MNHEY and CDR2 is SVGEGT. The CDR3 spans 15 residues. The germline V and J ends were trimmed by 6 bases and 4 bases, with 18 bases remaining between them. CDR3 region: CASSLLDPPTETQYF. Written as DNA, the CDR3 is TGTGCCAGCAGCCTCCTAGACCCTCCTACAGAGACCCAGTACTTC.

The J gene is TRBJ2-7, the V gene TRBV29-1, with 9 nucleotides matching TRBD1. CDR3 length equals 18 residues. V trimming: 4 bases; J trimming: 2 bases; junction bases outside the gene matches: 18. The germline V gene encodes CDR1 SQVTM and CDR2 ANQGSEA. CDR3 loop: CSVAQDRGSPWTAYEQYF. The CDR3, as DNA: TGCAGCGTTGCCCAAGACAGGGGGTCTCCATGGACTGCCTACGAGCAGTACTTC.

This clone was counted a single time. The chain joins TRBV19 to TRBJ2-1; 7 nucleotides align to TRBD2. V trimming: 5 bases; J trimming: 4 bases; junction bases outside the gene matches: 5. From germline, CDR1 is LNHDA and CDR2 SQIVND (reference sequence). The CDR3 totals 14 residues. The CDR3 loop reads CASSAGEGYNEQFF. In nucleotides, the CDR3 is TGTGCCAGTAGTGCGGGGGAAGGGTACAATGAGCAGTTCTTC.

V usage is TRBV6-5 and J usage is TRBJ2-2; 9 positions agree with TRBD1. The CDR3 is 15 residues long. The junction had 11 bases not matched to a gene; V was cut back by 10 bases and J by 5 bases. Germline CDR1 MNHEY, CDR2 SVGAGI. CDR3 amino acids: CAIIVTGGWTGELFF. In DNA form, the CDR3 reads TGTGCCATTATAGTAACAGGGGGCTGGACCGGGGAGCTGTTTTTT.

This chain links TRBV9 with TRBJ2-3; 10 nucleotides agree with TRBD2. V shed 7 bases and J 5 bases; nucleotides not matched to a gene: 7. Germline V gene sequence: CDR1 SGDLS, CDR2 YYNGEE. The CDR3 has 14 residues. In DNA, the CDR3 is TGTGCCAGCGCTACTAGCGGGAAGGGAGATACGCAGTATTTT. It codes for CASATSGKGDTQYF.

The V call is TRBV30, the J call TRBJ2-7; 9 positions agree with TRBD2. The CDR3 runs 13 residues. J was trimmed by 6 bases and V by 5 bases; bases with no gene match: 8. Germline V CDR1 and CDR2: GTSNPN, SVGIG (reference sequence). The DNA of the CDR3 is TGTGCCTGGGCTAAGGGACTAGCTCTCGAGCAGTACTTC. Translated, it gives CAWAKGLALEQYF.

This chain connects TRBV27 to TRBJ2-7; D unresolved. CDR1 MNHEY and CDR2 SMNVEV come from the germline V gene (reference sequence). Trimming took off 3 bases at V and 6 bases at J, with 12 bases between the two ends. The CDR3 loop spans 13 amino acids. The DNA for the CDR3 is TGTGCCAGCAGTTTTTCACCTCTAGTCGAGCAGTACTTC. Its protein is CASSFSPLVEQYF.

The chain has TRBV19 and TRBJ1-1; possibly TRBD1 for D (6 bases). The CDR3 consists of 13 residues. V lost 5 bases to trimming and J lost 3 bases, with 10 bases between them. Germline-derived CDR1 and CDR2 are LNHDA and SQIVND (reference sequence). The CDR3, as DNA: TGTGCCAGTAGTCCAACAGGGTACACTGAAGCTTTCTTT. Amino acids: CASSPTGYTEAFF.